The 26 T cell receptor beta chains given below trace back to one sample, sequenced in a study of blood T cell repertoires in COVID-19. Profiled with immunoSEQ multiplex PCR; TCRdb holds only in-frame clones, not every one. The data contain about 17,000 clones, 87% of them singletons. The source material was peripheral blood. The receptors shown here come from a man aged 50 or older with active COVID-19.

This clone was observed a handful of times. This chain links TRBV5-8 with TRBJ1-2; no firm D call. Germline CDR1 SGHTS, CDR2 YDEGEE. The CDR3 length is 13 residues. The V gene lost 4 bases and the J gene lost 0 bases, with 7 bases spanning the gap. CDR3 amino acids: CASSIGANYGYTF. As DNA, the CDR3 is TGTGCCAGCAGCATCGGAGCTAACTATGGCTACACCTTC.

The V gene is TRBV11-1, the J gene TRBJ2-7, with 8 bases fitting TRBD2. Per the germline V gene, CDR1 is SGHAT and CDR2 is FQDESV (reference sequence). The V segment lost 6 bases and the J segment 2 bases; nucleotides outside the gene matches: 6. The CDR3 extends over 14 amino acids. The CDR3 protein is CASSFGSGTYEQYF. DNA for the CDR3: TGTGCCAGCAGTTTTGGTAGCGGGACCTACGAGCAGTACTTC.

The rearrangement joins TRBV5-4 to TRBJ2-7; tentatively, D is TRBD2 (6 bases). V shed 4 bases and J shed 3 bases, with 11 bases lying between them. Per germline, CDR1 SGHNT and CDR2 YYREEE (reference sequence). The CDR3 is 13 residues long. The CDR3: CASSPGGLYEQYF. The DNA for the CDR3 is TGTGCCAGCAGCCCCGGGGGACTCTACGAGCAGTACTTC. The entire variable domain, with the rest obtained from reference TRBV5-4 and TRBJ2-7, is as follows: ETGVTQSPTHLIKTRGQQVTLRCSSQSGHNTVSWYQQALGQGPQFIFQYYREEENGRGNFPPRFSGLQFPNYSSELNVNALELDDSALYLCASSPGGLYEQYFGPGTRLTVT.

V gene TRBV5-4 combines with J gene TRBJ2-1, with D tentatively TRBD1 (5 bases). Germline CDR1 and CDR2: SGHNT and YYREEE (reference sequence). With 1 base removed from V and 9 bases from J, the gap between germline ends came to 14 bases. The CDR3 loop spans 14 amino acids. The CDR3 here is CASSLSGATGEQFF. CDR3 DNA sequence: TGTGCCAGCAGCTTGAGTGGGGCAACAGGTGAGCAGTTCTTC.

This rearrangement joins TRBV7-2 to TRBJ2-1; tentative D call: TRBD1 (6 bases). V shed 5 bases and J shed 0 bases, with 14 bases lying between them. Germline V gives CDR1 SGHTA, CDR2 FQGNSA. This CDR3 spans 16 amino acids. The CDR3 sequence is CASSVGQTLSYNEQFF. As DNA, the CDR3 is TGTGCCAGCAGCGTCGGACAGACCCTCTCCTACAATGAGCAGTTCTTC.

The chain links TRBV7-9 to TRBJ2-3; 11 nucleotides align to TRBD2. CDR3 length equals 14 residues. The germline V gene encodes CDR1 SEHNR and CDR2 FQNEAQ (reference sequence). V trimming: 5 bases; J trimming: 7 bases; junction bases outside the gene matches: 5. CDR3 DNA: TGTGCCAGCAGCCCAGGGACTAGCGGATATACGCAGTATTTT. Encoded protein: CASSPGTSGYTQYF. Using reference TRBV7-9 and TRBJ2-3 for the parts outside the CDR3, the full variable domain is DTGVSQNPRHKITKRGQNVTFRCDPISEHNRLYWYRQTLGQGPEFLTYFQNEAQLEKSRLLSDRFSAERPKGSFSTLEIQRTEQGDSAMYLCASSPGTSGYTQYFGPGTRLTVL.

This clone showed up just once. This chain joins TRBV10-3 and TRBJ2-7; D perhaps matches TRBD2 (5 bases). The CDR3 sequence is 13 residues long. CDR1 ENHRY and CDR2 SYGVKD come from the germline V gene. V was clipped by 8 bases and J by 0 bases, with 11 bases between them. Here the CDR3 reads CAIGGGGSYEQYF. CDR3 nucleotides: TGTGCCATCGGCGGCGGAGGCTCCTACGAGCAGTACTTC.

This sequence joins TRBV24-1 and TRBJ1-2; unclear D gene. The V and J ends lost 4 bases and 0 bases respectively, with 8 bases between them. The CDR3 runs to 14 residues. Per germline, CDR1 KGHDR and CDR2 SFDVKD. Here the CDR3 reads CATSDVYTNYGYTF. The CDR3 DNA sequence: TGTGCCACCAGTGACGTCTATACTAACTATGGCTACACCTTC.

This clone was counted a single time. The V and J genes are TRBV7-2 and TRBJ2-2, with 10 bases that match TRBD2. The CDR3 length is 15 residues. The V gene's germline CDR1 is SGHTA and CDR2 FQGNSA. Trimming at V came to 4 bases and at J to 5 bases, leaving 4 bases not matched to a gene. The CDR3 here is CASSSLAGVTGELFF. DNA of the CDR3: TGTGCCAGCAGCTCCCTAGCGGGAGTTACCGGGGAGCTGTTTTTT.

This chain joins TRBV6-6 and TRBJ1-5; D is ambiguous. CDR3 length: 15 residues. Germline CDR1 and CDR2: MNHNY and SVGAGI (reference sequence). The V end was cut by 0 bases, the J end by 0 bases, with 6 bases between. The CDR3 here is CASSYSAVSNQPQHF. The CDR3 region has the DNA TGTGCCAGCAGTTACTCGGCAGTTAGCAATCAGCCCCAGCATTTT.

The chain uses TRBV9 and TRBJ1-2; a possible D gene is TRBD1 (5 bases). The ends were cut back, 0 bases at V and 4 bases at J, with 10 bases in the middle. CDR3 length: 14 residues. CDR1 SGDLS and CDR2 YYNGEE come from the germline V gene. The CDR3 here is CASSVGQLTYGYTF. The CDR3 DNA sequence: TGTGCCAGCAGCGTAGGACAGCTTACCTATGGCTACACCTTC.

The DNA for the CDR3 is TGTGCCAGCAGCCAAGATCGCAGGCCCACTGGGGCCAACGTCCTGACTTTC. It encodes CASSQDRRPTGANVLTF. The chain couples TRBV4-2 to TRBJ2-6; D not certain. In germline, CDR1 is LGHNA, CDR2 YNFKEQ. V lost 0 bases to trimming and J lost 2 bases, with 11 bases between them. CDR3 length equals 17 residues.

The rearrangement uses TRBV7-2 and TRBJ2-7, with 12 positions matching TRBD2. CDR3 length: 14 amino acids. In germline, CDR1 is SGHTA, CDR2 FQGNSA. Losses at the gene ends were 4 bases for V and 7 bases for J; bases not matched to a gene: 5. The CDR3 reads CASSSSGRAQEQYF. CDR3 coding DNA: TGTGCCAGCAGCTCTAGCGGGAGGGCCCAAGAGCAGTACTTC.

V and J are TRBV25-1 and TRBJ1-2, with 10 bases aligning to TRBD1. CDR1 MGHDK and CDR2 SYGVNS come from the germline V gene. V was clipped by 7 bases and J by 4 bases; unmatched bases: 3. The CDR3 is 13 amino acids. The CDR3 DNA follows: TGTGCCAGCACCCGGACAGGGGGCTATGGCTACACCTTC. The encoded protein is CASTRTGGYGYTF.

The chain recombines TRBV11-2 with TRBJ1-1, with 9 bases that match TRBD1. The V gene end was trimmed by 4 bases and the J gene end by 5 bases; junction bases not matched to a gene: 5. This CDR3 spans 14 amino acids. Germline assignment: CDR1 SGHAT and CDR2 FQNNGV. Written as DNA, the CDR3 is TGTGCCAGCAGCTCACGGACAGGGGTTACTGAAGCTTTCTTT. As protein: CASSSRTGVTEAFF. The entire variable domain, with the rest obtained from reference TRBV11-2 and TRBJ1-1, is as follows: EAGVAQSPRYKIIEKRQSVAFWCNPISGHATLYWYQQILGQGPKLLIQFQNNGVVDDSQLPKDRFSAERLKGVDSTLKIQPAKLEDSAVYLCASSSRTGVTEAFFGQGTRLTVV.

The chain combines TRBV7-9 with TRBJ1-4, with 10 bases aligning to TRBD1. The CDR3 has 15 residues. Germline CDR1 SEHNR, CDR2 FQNEAQ (reference sequence). Trimming cost V 5 bases and J 7 bases; bases outside gene matches: 7. CDR3 sequence (DNA): TGTGCCAGCAGCATTGACAGGGGGCGAACTGAAAAACTGTTTTTT. This codes for CASSIDRGRTEKLFF.

The chain couples TRBV10-1 to TRBJ2-3, with 8 bases matching TRBD2. The germline V gene encodes CDR1 WNHNN and CDR2 SYGVQD (reference sequence). The CDR3 totals 14 residues. With 7 bases clipped from V and 4 bases from J, the junction kept 7 bases outside the gene matches. CDR3 in amino acids: CASTPSGLPDTQYF. CDR3 DNA sequence: TGCGCCAGCACCCCTAGCGGGTTGCCAGATACGCAGTATTTT.

The rearrangement uses TRBV5-4 and TRBJ2-7, with 10 bases aligning to TRBD1. J lost 1 base, V lost 7 bases, and 5 bases had no gene match. CDR1 SGHNT and CDR2 YYREEE come from the germline V gene (reference sequence). CDR3 length equals 14 residues. This CDR3 reads CASRTGGSSYEQYF. CDR3 nucleotide sequence: TGTGCCAGCCGGACAGGGGGTTCTTCCTACGAGCAGTACTTC.

The chain couples TRBV5-1 to TRBJ2-1, with 13 bases lining up with TRBD2. Germline CDR1 and CDR2: SGHRS and YFSETQ. The J segment lost 9 bases and the V segment lost 6 bases, leaving 9 bases of the junction unmatched. This CDR3 is built from 15 residues. The CDR3 loop reads CASTDTSGRAGEQFF. In DNA, the CDR3 is TGCGCCAGCACCGACACTAGCGGGAGGGCCGGTGAGCAGTTCTTC.

The rearrangement joins TRBV6-2 or TRBV6-3 to TRBJ2-1; no clear D. CDR3 length: 14 amino acids. The V end was cut by 5 bases, the J end by 4 bases, with 12 bases between. Germline V CDR1 and CDR2: MNHEY, SVGEGT. CDR3 DNA sequence: TGTGCCAGCAGTCGACTCGGTCCTTACAATGAGCAGTTCTTC. This translates into CASSRLGPYNEQFF.

The V and J genes are TRBV3-1 (or the pseudogene TRBV3-2) and TRBJ2-7; 8 bases fit TRBD2. From germline, CDR1 is LGHDT and CDR2 YNNKEL (reference sequence). V dropped 2 bases and J dropped 0; count of bases not matched to a gene: 6. CDR3 length: 16 residues. The CDR3 loop is CASSQRSGRSSYEQYF. The CDR3 nucleotides are TGTGCCAGCAGCCAACGCAGCGGGAGAAGCTCCTACGAGCAGTACTTC.

The count of this clone is one. This sequence joins TRBV4-1 and TRBJ2-1, with 11 bases lining up with TRBD2. Losses at the gene ends were 4 bases for V and 9 bases for J; bases not matched to a gene: 11. This CDR3 region has 16 residues. Germline V CDR1 and CDR2: MGHRA, YSYEKL. CDR3 DNA sequence: TGCGCCAGCAGCCGATCTCTAGCGGGAGGCCGGGGTGAGCAGTTCTTC. Its protein product is CASSRSLAGGRGEQFF.

The chain employs TRBV20-1 and TRBJ2-5; the D gene is possibly TRBD1 (7 bases). This CDR3 is 11 amino acids long. Trimming cost V 4 bases and J 7 bases, with 10 bases left between them. Germline lookup yields CDR1 DFQATT and CDR2 SNEGSKA (reference sequence). CDR3 sequence: CSATQGGTQYF. In DNA form, the CDR3 reads TGCAGTGCTACCCAGGGGGGGACCCAGTACTTC.

This clone was observed a single time. The chain joins TRBV11-2 to TRBJ2-1; the D gene is possibly TRBD2 (5 bases). Trimming left V 1 base short and J 6 bases short, with 13 bases between. The CDR3 sequence is 15 residues long. From germline, CDR1 is SGHAT and CDR2 FQNNGV. Written as DNA, the CDR3 is TGTGCCAGCAGCTTAGGGGTCGGTCGGGGCAATGAGCAGTTCTTC. Translated, it gives CASSLGVGRGNEQFF.

The gene calls are TRBV7-3 and TRBJ1-1; the D is unclear. The V end was cut by 5 bases, the J end by 5 bases, with 12 bases between. In germline, CDR1 is SGHTA, CDR2 FQGTGA. The length of the CDR3 is 13 residues. The CDR3 DNA is TGTGCCAGCAGCGCGGCCAGGACTACTGAAGCTTTCTTT. It is translated as CASSAARTTEAFF.

The V gene is TRBV29-1, the J gene TRBJ1-3; D is perhaps TRBD1 (5 bases). V dropped 6 bases and J dropped 0 bases, with 9 bases sitting between them. Germline assignment: CDR1 SQVTM and CDR2 ANQGSEA. CDR3 length equals 13 residues. The CDR3 DNA reads TGCAGCGTGGGGGGTAGCTCTGGAAACACCATATATTTT. It is translated as CSVGGSSGNTIYF.